A single sample gave rise to the 23 T cell receptor beta chains below, sequenced in a study of OX40 agonist ivuxolimab in advanced cancers. Only in-frame clones appear in the TCRdb table, and some are missing; sequencing was by immunoSEQ multiplex PCR. The sample contains some 100,000 clones, 90% of which appear only once. This sample comprised CD4+ or CD8+ T cells sorted from blood, obtained in a trial of the OX40 agonist ivuxolimab. These receptors were collected from an adult with an advanced solid tumor such as melanoma, head and neck, liver or kidney cancer.

V and J are TRBV9 and TRBJ2-3, with D possibly being TRBD1 or TRBD2 (5 bases each). Germline CDR1 reads SGDLS; CDR2 reads YYNGEE. Trimming removed 3 bases at V and 0 bases at J, with 14 bases between. This CDR3 contains 16 residues. The CDR3 protein is CASSASGHSSTDTQYF. The CDR3 DNA sequence: TGTGCCAGCAGCGCATCGGGGCACTCTAGCACAGATACGCAGTATTTT.

This chain links TRBV6-5 with TRBJ2-5, with a possible D match to TRBD2 (6 bases). The CDR3 runs 14 residues. V lost 2 bases to trimming and J lost 7 bases, with 14 bases between them. Germline V gene lookup returns CDR1 MNHEY and CDR2 SVGAGI. For the CDR3, the DNA is TGTGCCAGCAGTTACCCCGGAGGGCAGGGGACCCAGTACTTC. Translating gives CASSYPGGQGTQYF.

This clone showed up just a few times. V is TRBV2 and J is TRBJ2-1; D is perhaps TRBD1 (5 bases). CDR3 size: 14 residues. V dropped 7 bases and J dropped 0 bases, with 10 bases sitting between them. CDR1 and CDR2 from the germline V gene are SNHLY and FYNNEI. CDR3 sequence: CASKQDHSYNEQFF. The DNA for the CDR3 is TGTGCCAGCAAACAGGACCACTCCTACAATGAGCAGTTCTTC.

The chain has TRBV5-1 and TRBJ2-2; D remains unclear. This CDR3 comprises 15 residues. Germline V lookup: CDR1 SGHRS, CDR2 YFSETQ. The V end lost 0 bases, the J end lost 0 bases, and 6 bases lay between the germline ends. CDR3 DNA: TGCGCCAGCAGCTTGGTGGCGGCGAACACCGGGGAGCTGTTTTTT. This translates into CASSLVAANTGELFF. The full variable domain, its missing parts supplied by reference TRBV5-1 and TRBJ2-2, is KAGVTQTPRYLIKTRGQQVTLSCSPISGHRSVSWYQQTPGQGLQFLFEYFSETQRNKGNFPGRFSGRQFSNSRSEMNVSTLELGDSALYLCASSLVAANTGELFFGEGSRLTVL.

The chain uses TRBV5-6 and TRBJ2-3; no firm D call. This CDR3 is built from 14 residues. CDR1 and CDR2 from the germline V gene are SGHDT and YYEEEE. The V end was cut by 5 bases, the J end by 1 base, with 11 bases between. The CDR3 DNA reads TGTGCCAGCAGTGTCTCTCTCCGCACAGATACGCAGTATTTT. Protein sequence: CASSVSLRTDTQYF.

The chain uses TRBV5-4 and TRBJ2-3, with D unclear. V was pared by 6 bases and J by 0 bases, with 8 bases between. The CDR3 covers 13 residues. Germline V gene lookup returns CDR1 SGHNT and CDR2 YYREEE (reference sequence). The CDR3 nucleotides read TGTGCCAGCAACTATTATAGCACAGATACGCAGTATTTT. It is translated as CASNYYSTDTQYF.

This clone is a singleton in its sample. The rearrangement links TRBV5-4 to TRBJ2-7; the match to TRBD2 covers 7 bases. The V gene end was trimmed by 4 bases and the J gene end by 5 bases; junction bases not matched to a gene: 9. Germline V CDR1 and CDR2: SGHNT, YYREEE (reference sequence). The CDR3 totals 14 residues. DNA of the CDR3: TGTGCCAGCAGCAAGGGTGGCGGGAGAAACGAGCAGTACTTC. Its translation: CASSKGGGRNEQYF. Full variable domain (rest looked up from reference TRBV5-4 and TRBJ2-7): ETGVTQSPTHLIKTRGQQVTLRCSSQSGHNTVSWYQQALGQGPQFIFQYYREEENGRGNFPPRFSGLQFPNYSSELNVNALELDDSALYLCASSKGGGRNEQYFGPGTRLTVT.

The chain links TRBV27 to TRBJ2-1; 7 bases line up with TRBD2. CDR1 and CDR2 (germline): MNHEY, SMNVEV (reference sequence). This CDR3 has 18 amino acids. With 2 bases clipped from V and 0 bases from J, the junction kept 10 bases outside the gene matches. The CDR3 DNA reads as TGTGCCAGCAGTTTAAGGCTAGCGGCCCAGAGCTCCTACAATGAGCAGTTCTTC. Translating gives CASSLRLAAQSSYNEQFF.

The rearrangement joins TRBV18 to TRBJ2-1; D call uncertain. CDR3 length: 11 amino acids. Trimming left V 4 bases short and J 8 bases short, with 6 bases between. Germline V lookup: CDR1 KGHSH, CDR2 LQKENI. The chain's CDR3 is CASSLKDEQFF. The CDR3, as DNA: TGTGCCAGCTCACTTAAGGATGAGCAGTTCTTC.

V is TRBV27 and J is TRBJ1-2, with TRBD1 matching 7 bases. The CDR3 is made up of 14 amino acids. J was trimmed by 2 bases and V by 5 bases; bases with no gene match: 5. Germline V gene lookup returns CDR1 MNHEY and CDR2 SMNVEV (reference sequence). The CDR3 sequence is CASSGRTGNYGYTF. The CDR3 DNA sequence: TGTGCCAGCAGTGGCCGGACAGGAAACTATGGCTACACCTTC.

V is TRBV21-1 and J is TRBJ1-1. TRBV21-1 is designated a pseudogene. The CDR3 loop spans 16 amino acids. The CDR3 DNA is TGTGCCAGCAGCACTACTTACGGGACGGGGAACACTGAAGCTTTCTTT. It encodes CASSTTYGTGNTEAFF.

This clone showed up just once. This rearrangement joins TRBV7-2 to TRBJ1-1; 12 bases line up with TRBD1. The V segment lost 5 bases and the J segment 7 bases; nucleotides outside the gene matches: 11. CDR3 length: 16 residues. The germline gives CDR1 SGHTA, CDR2 FQGNSA. In DNA form, the CDR3 reads TGTGCCAGCAGCCCACAGGGGACAGGGGGCGCCGGTGAAGCTTTCTTT. Its translation: CASSPQGTGGAGEAFF.

V is TRBV6-9 and J is TRBJ2-5; TRBD1 matches 7 bases. The J call could be wrong; TRBJ2-7 is a better fit for the DNA end. This CDR3 region has 14 residues. CDR1 is MNHGY and CDR2 is SVAAGI in the germline V gene. Here the CDR3 reads CASSSHRGFHEQYF. The CDR3 coding sequence is TGTGCCAGCAGTTCTCACAGGGGCTTCCACGAGCAGTACTTC.

The genes are TRBV7-2 and TRBJ1-5, with unresolved D. The ends were cut back, 1 base at V and 2 bases at J, with 12 bases in the middle. Looked up from germline, CDR1 is SGHTA and CDR2 is FQGNSA. The CDR3 runs 16 residues. Here the CDR3 DNA reads TGTGCCAGCAGCTTAGTGGTCGGGATGGGCAATCAGCCCCAGCATTTT. As protein: CASSLVVGMGNQPQHF.

The sample holds a few counts of this clone. The chain joins TRBV28 to TRBJ1-5; 7 bases agree with TRBD1. Trimming removed 7 bases from V and 4 bases from J; junction bases left unmatched: 7. CDR3 length: 14 amino acids. Germline V lookup: CDR1 MDHEN, CDR2 SYDVKM. The CDR3, as DNA: TGTGCCAGCATACCGGACAGGAGGAATCAGCCCCAGCATTTT. Translation gives CASIPDRRNQPQHF.

The J gene is TRBJ2-5, the V gene TRBV7-9; no reliable D call. Judging by the DNA end, TRBJ2-7 fits better; the J call may be wrong. Germline CDR1 is SEHNR and CDR2 is FQNEAQ (reference sequence). CDR3 length: 14 residues. The CDR3 here is CASSPLGRQYEQYF. CDR3 nucleotides: TGTGCCAGCAGCCCATTAGGACGGCAATACGAGCAGTACTTC.

This chain uses TRBV27 with TRBJ2-7; the D gene is possibly TRBD1 (5 bases). Trimming cost V 6 bases and J 0 bases, with 12 bases left between them. Germline V gene lookup returns CDR1 MNHEY and CDR2 SMNVEV (reference sequence). The CDR3 length is 14 residues. In DNA, the CDR3 is TGTGCCAGCAGGCGACAGTACACCTCCTACGAGCAGTACTTC. It translates to CASRRQYTSYEQYF.

The rearrangement uses TRBV11-3 and TRBJ2-2; 8 bases agree with TRBD1. V gave up 8 bases and J gave up 6 bases; unmatched junction bases: 8. This CDR3 region has 14 residues. CDR1 is SGHNT, CDR2 YENEEA, per germline. This CDR3 reads CASRGQEGPGELFF. The CDR3 region has the DNA TGTGCCAGCCGGGGACAGGAGGGACCCGGGGAGCTGTTTTTT.

The chain links TRBV30 to TRBJ1-2, with TRBD1 matching 7 bases. The CDR3 consists of 13 residues. J gave up 8 bases and V 4 bases, and 10 bases lay outside the gene matches. Germline values: CDR1 GTSNPN, CDR2 SVGIG (reference sequence). This CDR3 reads CAWTFDRDRGYTF. The CDR3 coding sequence is TGTGCCTGGACCTTCGACAGGGATCGAGGCTACACCTTC.

The V call is TRBV6-5, the J call TRBJ2-7; tentatively, D is TRBD1 (5 bases). The V end was cut by 8 bases, the J end by 0 bases, with 14 bases between. Germline CDR1 reads MNHEY; CDR2 reads SVGAGI. This CDR3 spans 14 amino acids. In nucleotides, the CDR3 is TGTGCCAGCGGACGGACACCGTACTCCTACGAGCAGTACTTC. The encoded protein is CASGRTPYSYEQYF.

This rearrangement joins TRBV4-2 to TRBJ2-7; the D gene is possibly TRBD1 (6 bases). In germline, CDR1 is LGHNA, CDR2 YNFKEQ. V was shortened by 0 bases and J by 3 bases, with 12 bases between the two germline ends. The length of the CDR3 is 15 residues. CDR3 residues: CASSQEAGDGYEQYF. Here the CDR3 DNA reads TGTGCCAGCAGCCAAGAGGCAGGGGATGGCTACGAGCAGTACTTC.

This sequence joins TRBV11-2 and TRBJ2-3, with 9 bases fitting TRBD2. The V and J ends lost 3 bases and 1 base, in that order; junction bases with no gene match: 5. This CDR3 contains 16 residues. Germline-derived CDR1 and CDR2 are SGHAT and FQNNGV. The CDR3 region is CASSFNSGSGTDTQYF. The CDR3 bases are TGTGCCAGCAGCTTTAATAGCGGGAGTGGCACAGATACGCAGTATTTT.

V usage is TRBV5-6 and J usage is TRBJ1-4; weak D call: TRBD1 (5 bases). Germline V lookup: CDR1 SGHDT, CDR2 YYEEEE. The CDR3 runs to 14 residues. V was pared by 3 bases and J by 8 bases, with 14 bases between. CDR3 sequence: CASSYTGVVEKLFF. The CDR3 DNA reads as TGTGCCAGCAGCTACACAGGAGTGGTGGAAAAACTGTTTTTT.